This entry lists 14 T cell receptor beta chains sequenced from one sample in a study of blood T cells in healthy people across ages. PCR was performed a second time for about 7 to 11 cycles using a sample-barcoded 5' primer and a J-beta primer mix. A single record per CDR3 protein comes from TCRdb applying MiXCR to the 5' RACE reads. The sample shows 1,500,000 or so distinct CDR3 sequences, approximately 42% of them seen only once. Input material: blood. The receptors stem from a woman younger than 30 in good health.

This clonotype was picked up one time. The chain employs TRBV4-2 and TRBJ2-5; 15 bases line up with TRBD2. V shed 1 base, J shed 7 bases, and the junction held 1 base outside the gene matches. The germline V gene has CDR1 LGHNA and CDR2 YNFKEQ. CDR3 length: 15 residues. The CDR3 DNA follows: TGTGCCAGCAGCCAAGGGACTAGCGGGAGGGGGACCCAGTACTTC. It specifies CASSQGTSGRGTQYF.

This chain uses TRBV18 with TRBJ2-7; 7 nucleotides align to TRBD2. After removal of 6 bases from V and 3 bases from J, the junction contained 8 bases not matched to a gene. The germline V gene has CDR1 KGHSH and CDR2 LQKENI. The CDR3 is made up of 14 amino acids. CDR3 amino acids: CASSLSGKGYEQYF. The CDR3 DNA reads TGTGCCAGCTCTCTGAGCGGGAAGGGCTACGAGCAGTACTTC. The complete variable domain, with remaining parts taken from reference TRBV18 and TRBJ2-7, reads NAGVMQNPRHLVRRRGQEARLRCSPMKGHSHVYWYRQLPEEGLKFMVYLQKENIIDESGMPKERFSAEFPKEGPSILRIQQVVRGDSAAYFCASSLSGKGYEQYFGPGTRLTVT.

This rearrangement joins TRBV7-2 to TRBJ2-3, with D uncertain. Germline V gene sequence: CDR1 SGHTA, CDR2 FQGNSA. The CDR3 is 15 amino acids. Trimming took 0 bases from V and 5 from J, leaving 12 bases between them. CDR3: CASSLAGPRLDTQYF. The CDR3 DNA sequence: TGTGCCAGCAGCTTAGCAGGCCCTCGGTTAGATACGCAGTATTTT.

The table lists this clonotype with a few counts. The chain employs TRBV20-1 and TRBJ2-7; no definite D call. V dropped 0 bases and J dropped 0 bases, with 15 bases sitting between them. Germline V gene data show CDR1 as DFQATT and CDR2 as SNEGSKA (reference sequence). The CDR3 is 16 amino acids. The CDR3 loop reads CSARDDTRASSYEQYF. CDR3 sequence (DNA): TGCAGTGCTAGAGATGATACCCGGGCTAGCTCCTACGAGCAGTACTTC.

The chain carries TRBV18 and TRBJ1-2; D gene ambiguous. Per germline, CDR1 KGHSH and CDR2 LQKENI. The V end was cut by 2 bases, the J end by 5 bases, with 9 bases between. The CDR3 covers 13 residues. The CDR3 DNA reads as TGTGCCAGCTCACCAGAGGAGCTTTATGGCTACACCTTC. Translating it yields CASSPEELYGYTF.

This clonotype was found a few times. The rearrangement joins TRBV11-2 to TRBJ2-7; D gene ambiguous. CDR3 length: 14 amino acids. Germline CDR1 reads SGHAT; CDR2 reads FQNNGV. V lost 1 base to trimming and J lost 3 bases, with 10 bases between them. The chain's CDR3 is CASSLGEVFYEQYF. For the CDR3, the DNA is TGTGCCAGCAGCTTAGGTGAGGTCTTCTACGAGCAGTACTTC.

The chain uses TRBV11-2 and TRBJ2-1; the D gene is possibly TRBD2 (6 bases). The germline V and J ends were trimmed by 0 bases and 5 bases, with 11 bases remaining between them. The CDR3 totals 15 residues. Germline values: CDR1 SGHAT, CDR2 FQNNGV. For the CDR3, the DNA is TGTGCCAGCAGCTTAGAGGGACGGAGGGACAATGAGCAGTTCTTC. Protein sequence: CASSLEGRRDNEQFF.

This clonotype has a handful of counts. CDR3 sequence reads: CSVELFQGAYEQYF. The CDR3 region has the DNA TGCAGCGTTGAGCTTTTCCAGGGAGCCTACGAGCAGTACTTC. The chain combines TRBV29-1 with TRBJ2-7; D assignment may be TRBD1 or TRBD2 (5 bases each). The CDR3 covers 14 residues. Deletions cut 3 bases from V and 2 bases from J, with 14 bases between. In germline, CDR1 is SQVTM, CDR2 ANQGSEA.

V is TRBV7-2 and J is TRBJ2-7; D not resolved. This CDR3 is 13 amino acids long. V shed 2 bases and J shed 1 base, with 6 bases lying between them. CDR1 and CDR2 (germline): SGHTA, FQGNSA. CDR3 region: CASSLYLSYEQYF. The CDR3 DNA reads as TGTGCCAGCAGCTTATATCTTTCCTACGAGCAGTACTTC. Full variable domain (missing parts from reference TRBV7-2 and TRBJ2-7): GAGVSQSPSNKVTEKGKDVELRCDPISGHTALYWYRQSLGQGLEFLIYFQGNSAPDKSGLPSDRFSAERTGGSVSTLTIQRTQQEDSAVYLCASSLYLSYEQYFGPGTRLTVT.

This chain links TRBV9 with TRBJ2-5; 9 bases are shared with TRBD2. With the DNA end fitting TRBJ2-7 better, the J assignment may be wrong. The V gene's germline CDR1 is SGDLS and CDR2 YYNGEE. There are 16 residues in the CDR3. The CDR3 reads CASSPGLAKRPYEQYF. The CDR3 nucleotides read TGTGCCAGCAGCCCCGGACTAGCGAAACGCCCCTACGAGCAGTACTTC.

This clonotype was detected only a few times. The chain couples TRBV12-5 to TRBJ2-1; the D is unclear. V shed 7 bases and J shed 7 bases, with 20 bases lying between them. Germline loops: CDR1 LGHNT, CDR2 FRNRAP. The CDR3 has 15 residues. CDR3 residues: CASATQRVGDNEQFF. CDR3 nucleotides: TGTGCTAGTGCCACCCAACGGGTAGGAGATAATGAGCAGTTCTTC.

The chain is built from TRBV27 and TRBJ2-7, with D unresolved. Germline V gives CDR1 MNHEY, CDR2 SMNVEV (reference sequence). V was clipped by 3 bases and J by 2 bases, with 8 bases between them. There are 13 residues in the CDR3. The CDR3 reads CASSFYATYEQYF. The CDR3 nucleotides read TGTGCCAGCAGTTTTTATGCAACCTACGAGCAGTACTTC.

Only a few counts were recorded for this clonotype. The V and J genes are TRBV6-2 or TRBV6-3 and TRBJ1-1, with a possible D match to TRBD1 (5 bases). Trimming left V 7 bases short and J 7 bases short, with 16 bases between. This CDR3 has 13 amino acids. Germline V gene data show CDR1 as MNHEY and CDR2 as SVGEGT. In DNA, the CDR3 is TGTGCCAGCACCTACGAGGGGAGGCGTGAAGCTTTCTTT. Its translation is CASTYEGRREAFF.

This clonotype was observed a handful of times. The rearrangement uses TRBV3-1 and TRBJ2-1; 9 positions agree with TRBD2. From germline, CDR1 is LGHDT and CDR2 YNNKEL (reference sequence). Trimming at V came to 6 bases and at J to 9 bases, leaving 6 bases not matched to a gene. The CDR3 has 13 residues. The CDR3 is CASSLSAGGEQFF. CDR3 sequence (DNA): TGTGCCAGCAGTTTATCAGCGGGGGGTGAGCAGTTCTTC.